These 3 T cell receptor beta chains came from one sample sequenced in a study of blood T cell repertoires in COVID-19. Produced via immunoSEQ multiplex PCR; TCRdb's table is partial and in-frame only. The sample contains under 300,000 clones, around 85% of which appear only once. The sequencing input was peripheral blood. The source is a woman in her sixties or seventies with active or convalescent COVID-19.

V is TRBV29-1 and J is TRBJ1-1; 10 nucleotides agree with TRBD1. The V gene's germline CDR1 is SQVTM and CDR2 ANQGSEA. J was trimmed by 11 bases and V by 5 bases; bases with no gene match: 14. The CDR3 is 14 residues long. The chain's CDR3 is CSVRPRQGAVGAFF. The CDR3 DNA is TGCAGCGTTCGGCCCAGACAGGGGGCAGTTGGCGCTTTCTTT.

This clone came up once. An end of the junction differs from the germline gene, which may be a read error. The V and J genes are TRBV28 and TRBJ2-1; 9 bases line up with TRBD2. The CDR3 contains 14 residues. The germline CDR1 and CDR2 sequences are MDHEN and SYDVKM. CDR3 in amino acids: CASSLGSGGLSALF. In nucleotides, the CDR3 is TGTGCCAGCAGTTTGGGTAGCGGGGGCCTCTCGGCGCTCTTC.

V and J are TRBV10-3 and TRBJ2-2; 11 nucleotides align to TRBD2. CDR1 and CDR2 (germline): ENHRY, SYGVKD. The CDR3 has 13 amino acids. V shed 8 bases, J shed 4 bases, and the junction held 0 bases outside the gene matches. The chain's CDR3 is CAIGTSGTGELFF. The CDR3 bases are TGTGCCATCGGGACTAGCGGCACCGGGGAGCTGTTTTTT.